This T cell receptor beta chain was sequenced for a study of blood T cell repertoires in COVID-19. Study-wide background: The study drew acute and convalescent COVID-19 samples from the United States, Italy and Spain. T cells, B-cell-depleted T cells, or PBMCs supplied cDNA or gDNA.

The germline V and J ends were trimmed by 4 bases and 7 bases, with 19 bases remaining between them. Looked up from germline, CDR1 is SGHDT and CDR2 is YYEEEE. The CDR3 length is 15 residues. Repertoires were generated with immunoSEQ multiplex PCR, while TCRdb's copy carries only in-frame clones and drops some. The table includes around 35,000 clones, roughly 88% detected once. The source is a man in his sixties with active COVID-19. This sequence joins TRBV5-6 and TRBJ2-3; D perhaps matches TRBD1 (6 bases). Sequences were obtained from peripheral blood. CDR3 coding DNA: TGTGCCAGCAGCCTAAGGACAGAACCCCTCAATACGCAGTATTTT. Its translation is CASSLRTEPLNTQYF.